Listed below are T cell receptor beta chains from one sample, sequenced in a study of shared clonotypes between healthy human individuals. TCRdb's copy holds only in-frame clones and misses some; the assay was immunoSEQ multiplex PCR. The data hold over 950,000 clones, with approximately 77% observed a single time. The sample was memory CD4+ T cells from PBMCs. These receptors all stem from a man in his late teens or twenties in good health. Some clones in this sample may be carry-over from other donors' samples. CDR3s include the opening cysteine and the closing phenylalanine or tryptophan. Each record gives: V gene, J gene, CDR3 protein.

V gene: TRBV7-9; J gene: TRBJ1-2; CDR3 protein: CASSLGREQGGYGYTF
V gene: TRBV10-2; J gene: TRBJ2-7; CDR3 protein: CASSGWSGRKGRGEQYF
V gene: TRBV4-1; J gene: TRBJ2-2; CDR3 protein: CASSPPTGNTGELFF
V gene: TRBV27; J gene: TRBJ2-2; CDR3 protein: CASSSPRTSGSGELFF
V gene: TRBV7-8; J gene: TRBJ2-3; CDR3 protein: CASSLGLAGTDTQYF
V gene: TRBV7-2; J gene: TRBJ1-2; CDR3 protein: CASSQAWGQSGYTF
V gene: TRBV28; J gene: TRBJ2-7; CDR3 protein: CASSINYEQYF
V gene: TRBV5-4; J gene: TRBJ1-5; CDR3 protein: CASSSGTGNQPQHF
V gene: TRBV30; J gene: TRBJ2-7; CDR3 protein: CAWSPTTPVGNEQYF
V gene: TRBV6-1; J gene: TRBJ2-5; CDR3 protein: CASSEALQASGRAQETQYF
V gene: TRBV28; J gene: TRBJ2-1; CDR3 protein: CASSQSGTGRNEQFF
V gene: TRBV5-6; J gene: TRBJ2-1; CDR3 protein: CASSLERDRVSGEQFF
V gene: TRBV6-6; J gene: TRBJ1-2; CDR3 protein: CATMGGGYLKGYTF
V gene: TRBV6-1; J gene: TRBJ1-2; CDR3 protein: CASSAPRGYTF
V gene: TRBV28; J gene: TRBJ2-7; CDR3 protein: CAGSLTGTGEQYF
V gene: TRBV7-6; J gene: TRBJ1-1; CDR3 protein: CASSLVPGPNTEAFF
V gene: TRBV19; J gene: TRBJ1-2; CDR3 protein: CASTRGGGYTF
V gene: TRBV9; J gene: TRBJ2-7; CDR3 protein: CASSVEGSPSYEQYF
V gene: TRBV2; J gene: TRBJ2-5; CDR3 protein: CASSVWGQETQYF
V gene: TRBV28; J gene: TRBJ2-6; CDR3 protein: CASSFGAAYSGANVLTF
V gene: TRBV30; J gene: TRBJ2-7; CDR3 protein: CAWSVWDSSYEQYF
V gene: TRBV18; J gene: TRBJ2-3; CDR3 protein: CASSLGLAGSGDTQYF